The entry that follows covers one TCR beta chain sequence. The same CDR3 arises from other DNA sequences in this sample as well. This sample is part of a study of shared clonotypes between healthy human individuals. TCRdb's table, derived via immunoSEQ multiplex PCR, lists solely in-frame clones and lacks some. The data hold more than 2 million clones, with 85% to 95% observed a single time. The CDR3 runs to 13 residues. CDR1 and CDR2 (germline): SQVTM, ANQGSEA. The V gene end was trimmed by 4 bases and the J gene end by 1 base; junction bases not matched to a gene: 1. Positively selected for CCR7, the CD45RO-negative cells used as naive CD8 cells excluded terminally differentiated effector memory CD45RA+ cells. Nashville, Tennessee was home to all donors, who were Caucasian adults.

This rearrangement joins TRBV29-1 to TRBJ1-1; TRBD1 matches 9 bases. The sample was naive CD8+ T cells from PBMCs. The clonotype was recovered from a man younger than 35 in good health. Some clones in this sample may be carry-over from other donors' samples. The CDR3 protein is CSVVTGGNTEAFF. The CDR3 bases are TGCAGCGTTGTGACAGGGGGGAACACTGAAGCTTTCTTT. Combining the CDR3 with reference TRBV29-1 and TRBJ1-1 gives the whole variable domain SAVISQKPSRDICQRGTSLTIQCQVDSQVTMMFWYRQQPGQSLTLIATANQGSEATYESGFVIDKFPISRPNLTFSTLTVSNMSPEDSSIYLCSVVTGGNTEAFFGQGTRLTVV.